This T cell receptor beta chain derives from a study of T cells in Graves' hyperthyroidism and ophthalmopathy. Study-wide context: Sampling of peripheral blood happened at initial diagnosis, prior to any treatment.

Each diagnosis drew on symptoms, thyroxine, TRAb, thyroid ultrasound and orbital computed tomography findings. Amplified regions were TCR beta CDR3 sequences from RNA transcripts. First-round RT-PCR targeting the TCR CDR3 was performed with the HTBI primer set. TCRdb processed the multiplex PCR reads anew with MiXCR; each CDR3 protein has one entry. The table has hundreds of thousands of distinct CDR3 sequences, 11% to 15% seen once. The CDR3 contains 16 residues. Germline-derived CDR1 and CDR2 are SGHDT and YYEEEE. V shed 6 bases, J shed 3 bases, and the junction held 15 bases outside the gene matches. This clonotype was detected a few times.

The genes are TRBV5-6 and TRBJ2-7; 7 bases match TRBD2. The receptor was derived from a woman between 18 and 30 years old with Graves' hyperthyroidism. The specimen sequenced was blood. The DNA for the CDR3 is TGTGCCAGCAATTTACGAGGGCGGGAGCACTTCTACGAGCAGTACTTC. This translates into CASNLRGREHFYEQYF.